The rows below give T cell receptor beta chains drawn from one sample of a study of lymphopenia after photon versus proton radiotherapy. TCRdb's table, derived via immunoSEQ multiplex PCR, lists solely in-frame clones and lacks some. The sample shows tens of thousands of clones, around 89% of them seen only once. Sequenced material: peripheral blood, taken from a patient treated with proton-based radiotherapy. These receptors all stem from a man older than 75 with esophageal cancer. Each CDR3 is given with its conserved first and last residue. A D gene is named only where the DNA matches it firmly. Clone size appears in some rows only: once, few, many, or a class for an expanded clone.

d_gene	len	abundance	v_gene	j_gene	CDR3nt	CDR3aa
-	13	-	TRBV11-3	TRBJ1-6	TGTGCCAGCAGCTTAGATTCTAATTCACCCCTCCACTTT	CASSLDSNSPLHF
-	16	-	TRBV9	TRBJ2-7	TGTGCCAGCAGCGTAGAAGGCAGGGGGGCCCCCTACGAGCAGTACTTC	CASSVEGRGAPYEQYF
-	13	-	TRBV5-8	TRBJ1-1	TGTGCCAGCAGCCCCGACATGAACACTGAAGCTTTCTTT	CASSPDMNTEAFF
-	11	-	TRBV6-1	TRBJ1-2	TGTGCCAGCAATTCGTTCGGTGGCTACACCTTC	CASNSFGGYTF
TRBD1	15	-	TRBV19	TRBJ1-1	TGTGCCAGTAGTATAGATGCCAGGGGGCTCACTGAAGCTTTCTTT	CASSIDARGLTEAFF
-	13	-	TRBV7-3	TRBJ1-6	TGTGCCAGCAGCGAGACAGGTCTTTCACCCCTCCACTTT	CASSETGLSPLHF
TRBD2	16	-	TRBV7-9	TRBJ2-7	TGTGCCAGCAGCTTGACTAGCGGGAGGGTTCTCCACGAGCAGTACTTC	CASSLTSGRVLHEQYF
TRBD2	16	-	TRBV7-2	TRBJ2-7	TGTGCCAGCAGCTCGTATCGGACTAGCGGGTCATACGAGCAGTACTTC	CASSSYRTSGSYEQYF
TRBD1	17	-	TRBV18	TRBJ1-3	TGTGCCAGCTCACCACGACAGGGGGCGTCCTCTGGAAACACCATATATTTT	CASSPRQGASSGNTIYF
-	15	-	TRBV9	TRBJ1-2	TGTGCCAGCAGCGGACGAATTAGACGGCTCTATGGCTACACCTTC	CASSGRIRRLYGYTF
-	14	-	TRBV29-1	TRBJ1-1	TGCAGCGTTGAGTTAGGGGGAGGGGACACTGAAGCTTTCTTT	CSVELGGGDTEAFF
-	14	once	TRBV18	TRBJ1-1	TGTGCCAGCTCGTCGGGGAGGGACTTATTTGAAGCTTTCTTT	CASSSGRDLFEAFF
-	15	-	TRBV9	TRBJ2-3	TGTGCCAGCAGCGTATGGGCCAGCAGCACAGATACGCAGTATTTT	CASSVWASSTDTQYF
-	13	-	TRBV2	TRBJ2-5	TGTGCCAGCGGAAAAAACGAGGGAGAGACCCAGTACTTC	CASGKNEGETQYF
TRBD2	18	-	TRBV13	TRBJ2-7	TGTGCCAGCAGCTTAAGCTATGCTAGCGGGGGGATCGGGTACGAGCAGTACTTC	CASSLSYASGGIGYEQYF
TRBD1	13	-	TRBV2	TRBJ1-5	TGTGCCAGCTGGACAGGTAACAATCAGCCCCAGCATTTT	CASWTGNNQPQHF
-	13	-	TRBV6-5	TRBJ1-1	TGTGCCAGCAGAATTACACCGAACACTGAAGCTTTCTTT	CASRITPNTEAFF
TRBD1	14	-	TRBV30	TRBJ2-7	TGTGCCTGGACACGGGACAGGGCGACCTACGAGCAGTACTTC	CAWTRDRATYEQYF
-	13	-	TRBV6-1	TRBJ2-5	TGTGCCAGCAGTGAAGGTCCCCCAGTGTCCCAGTACTTC	CASSEGPPVSQYF
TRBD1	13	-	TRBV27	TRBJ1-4	TGTGCCAGCAGTTCCGGACAGGTCGGAAAACTGTTTTTT	CASSSGQVGKLFF
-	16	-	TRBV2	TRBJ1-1	TGTGCCAGCAGTGTCGCCGGTGGCGGGATGAACACTGAAGCTTTCTTT	CASSVAGGGMNTEAFF
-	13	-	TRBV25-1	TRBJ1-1	TGTGCCAGCAGTGAATATATGGGACTAGAAGCTTTCTTT	CASSEYMGLEAFF
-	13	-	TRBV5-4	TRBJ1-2	TGTGCCAGCAGCGCCCGGTCCGGAGAGGGCTACACCTTC	CASSARSGEGYTF
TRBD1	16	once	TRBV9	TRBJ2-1	TGTGCCAGCAGCGTAGCTACGTGGGACAGGGCATCGGGGCAGTTCTTC	CASSVATWDRASGQFF
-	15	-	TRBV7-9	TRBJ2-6	TGTGCCAGCCAGCAGGGGTTTTCTGGGGCCAACGTCCTGACTTTC	CASQQGFSGANVLTF
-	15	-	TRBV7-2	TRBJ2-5	TGTGCCAGCACCGGGGTGGGGACCTACCAAGAGACCCAGTACTTC	CASTGVGTYQETQYF
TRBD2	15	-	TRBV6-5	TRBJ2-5	TGTGCCAGCAGAGGAGGCGGGAGAGTCGGAGAGACCCAGTACTTC	CASRGGGRVGETQYF